Sequencing of this T cell receptor (beta chain) was carried out in a study of CD8 T cells in ankylosing spondylitis. General study results and limits: A TCR beta motif of about 8 highly homologous variants seemed to mark ankylosing spondylitis blood. Clones linked to disease, bearing a CD8+ phenotype, were relatively rare in peripheral blood.

With respect to this clonotype: Its antigen remains unidentified.

TCRdb fed the 5' RACE reads into MiXCR, producing one record per CDR3 protein. The sample lists 350,000 or so distinct CDR3 sequences; over 12% were seen once. The CDR3 loop spans 14 amino acids. Trimming removed 7 bases at V and 4 bases at J, with 15 bases between. Germline V gene data show CDR1 as ENHRY and CDR2 as SYGVKD. The chain couples TRBV10-3 to TRBJ2-3; D unclear. What was sequenced was blood, either unsorted or a sorted T cell fraction (not recorded which). The sequence came from a male donor with ankylosing spondylitis or in good health (not recorded which). The CDR3 DNA reads TGTGCCATCAAGCCTCCAAGGGATGCAGATACGCAGTATTTT. Translation: CAIKPPRDADTQYF.